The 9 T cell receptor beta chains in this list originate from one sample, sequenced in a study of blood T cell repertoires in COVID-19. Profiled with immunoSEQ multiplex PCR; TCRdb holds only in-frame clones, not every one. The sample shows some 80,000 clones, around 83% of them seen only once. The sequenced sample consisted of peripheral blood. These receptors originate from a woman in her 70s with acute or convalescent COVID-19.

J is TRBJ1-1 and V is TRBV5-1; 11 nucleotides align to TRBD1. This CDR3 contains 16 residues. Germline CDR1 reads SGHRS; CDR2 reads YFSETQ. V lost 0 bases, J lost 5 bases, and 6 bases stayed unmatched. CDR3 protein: CASSLEGQGARTEAFF. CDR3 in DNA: TGCGCCAGCAGCTTGGAAGGACAGGGGGCAAGGACTGAAGCTTTCTTT.

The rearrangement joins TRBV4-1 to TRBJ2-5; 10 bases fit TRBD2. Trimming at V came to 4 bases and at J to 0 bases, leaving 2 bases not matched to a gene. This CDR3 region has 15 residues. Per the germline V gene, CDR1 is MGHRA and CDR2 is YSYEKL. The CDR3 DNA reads TGCGCCAGCAGCCCCGGACTAGCGGACCAAGAGACCCAGTACTTC. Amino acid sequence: CASSPGLADQETQYF.

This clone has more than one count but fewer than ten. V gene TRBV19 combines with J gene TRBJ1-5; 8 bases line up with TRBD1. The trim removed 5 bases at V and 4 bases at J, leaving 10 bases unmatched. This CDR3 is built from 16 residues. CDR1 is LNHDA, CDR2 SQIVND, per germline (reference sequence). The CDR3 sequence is CASSDQGAGRNQPQHF. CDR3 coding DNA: TGTGCCAGTAGTGATCAGGGGGCTGGTCGGAATCAGCCCCAGCATTTT.

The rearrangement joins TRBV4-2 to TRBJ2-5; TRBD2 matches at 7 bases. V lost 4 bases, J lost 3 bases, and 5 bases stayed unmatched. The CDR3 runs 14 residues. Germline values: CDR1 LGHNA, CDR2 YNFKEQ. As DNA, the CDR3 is TGTGCCAGCAGCCGGGGGGGTTTCGAAGAGACCCAGTACTTC. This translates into CASSRGGFEETQYF.

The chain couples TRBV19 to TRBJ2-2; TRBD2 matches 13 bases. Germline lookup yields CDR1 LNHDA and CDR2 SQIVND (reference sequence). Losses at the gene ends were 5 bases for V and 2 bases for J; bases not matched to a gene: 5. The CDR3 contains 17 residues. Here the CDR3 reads CASSLGLAGVNTGELFF. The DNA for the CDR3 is TGTGCCAGTAGTCTCGGACTAGCGGGAGTTAACACCGGGGAGCTGTTTTTT.

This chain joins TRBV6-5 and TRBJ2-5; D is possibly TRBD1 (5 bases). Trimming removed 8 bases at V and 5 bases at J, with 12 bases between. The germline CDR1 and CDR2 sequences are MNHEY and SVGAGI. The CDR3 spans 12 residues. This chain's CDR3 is CASGHLRETQYF. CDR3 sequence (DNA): TGTGCCAGCGGACATCTTCGGGAGACCCAGTACTTC.

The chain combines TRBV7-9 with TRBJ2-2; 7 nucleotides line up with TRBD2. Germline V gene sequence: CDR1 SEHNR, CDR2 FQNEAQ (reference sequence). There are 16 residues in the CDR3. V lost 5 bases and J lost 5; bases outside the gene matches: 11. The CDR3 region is CASSKAGTTLTGELFF. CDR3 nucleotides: TGTGCCAGCAGCAAAGCGGGGACTACGCTAACCGGGGAGCTGTTTTTT.

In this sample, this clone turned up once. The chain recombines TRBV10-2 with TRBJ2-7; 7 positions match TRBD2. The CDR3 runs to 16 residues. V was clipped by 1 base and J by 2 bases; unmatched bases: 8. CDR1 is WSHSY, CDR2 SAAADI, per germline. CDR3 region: CASSELGSGNPYEQYF. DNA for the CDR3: TGCGCCAGCAGTGAGTTGGGGAGCGGGAACCCCTACGAGCAGTACTTC.

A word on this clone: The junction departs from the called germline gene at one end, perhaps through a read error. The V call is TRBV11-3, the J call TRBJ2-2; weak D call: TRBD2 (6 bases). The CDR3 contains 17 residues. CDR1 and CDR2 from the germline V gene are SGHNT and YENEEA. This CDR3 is CASSLGGGTANTGELFF. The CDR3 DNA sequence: TGTGCCAGCAGTTTAGGTGGGGGGACGGCGAACACCGGGGAGCTGTTTTTT.